Each of the 3 T cell receptor beta chains below was sequenced from the same sample in a study of technical replicates of blood from a few donors. Sequencing used immunoSEQ multiplex PCR; TCRdb keeps in-frame clones, though not all of them. Among approximately 69,000 clones, nearly 98% were seen once, and the ten largest hold approximately 0.2%. Sequencing was done on a sample of T cells isolated from PBMCs. The receptors originated from a human donor in good health.

This clone showed up just once. The gene calls are TRBV30 and TRBJ1-1, with a tentative D call TRBD1 (6 bases). From germline, CDR1 is GTSNPN and CDR2 SVGIG (reference sequence). V was cut by 8 bases and J by 1 base, with 8 bases left in between. The CDR3 contains 11 residues. CDR3 DNA sequence: TGTGCCAGGGGGGGGAACACTGAAGCTTTCTTT. It codes for CARGGNTEAFF.

The rearrangement links TRBV11-2 to TRBJ1-4, with D possibly being TRBD1 (6 bases). Per the germline V gene, CDR1 is SGHAT and CDR2 is FQNNGV. V was clipped by 6 bases and J by 4 bases, with 15 bases between them. This CDR3 is built from 15 residues. The chain's CDR3 is CASSREGEVNEKLFF. CDR3 bases: TGTGCCAGCAGTCGGGAGGGGGAAGTTAATGAAAAACTGTTTTTT.

This clone was detected only once. The chain has TRBV4-1 and TRBJ1-1; D is undetermined. Trimming removed 4 bases at V and 7 bases at J, with 16 bases between. CDR1 and CDR2 from the germline V gene are MGHRA and YSYEKL. This CDR3 is 14 amino acids long. The DNA for the CDR3 is TGCGCCAGCAGCCCGGGGTTGAAACGGGGTGAAGCTTTCTTT. As protein: CASSPGLKRGEAFF.